Listed below are T cell receptor beta chains from one sample, sequenced in a study of T-cell reconstitution after alpha-beta-depleted transplantation in children. TCRdb re-called the PCR reads with MiXCR, one entry per CDR3 protein. The sample has roughly 400,000 distinct CDR3 sequences; roughly two fifths are singletons. The sample in question was PBMCs, obtained before TCRalphabeta/CD19-depleted stem cell transplant. Every receptor here comes from a girl aged 2 to 9 with aplastic anemia, due to receive a stem cell transplant. CDR3s include the opening cysteine and the closing phenylalanine or tryptophan. A D gene is named only where the DNA matches it firmly. Only some rows state a clone size, as once, few, many or a class for expanded clones.

d_gene: TRBD2
j_gene: TRBJ2-7
abundance: NA
v_gene: TRBV24-1
CDR3nt: TGTGCCACCAGTGAAGGTAGCGGGTACTCCTACGAGCAGTACTTC
CDR3aa: CATSEGSGYSYEQYF

d_gene: NA
j_gene: TRBJ2-3
abundance: NA
v_gene: TRBV29-1
CDR3nt: TGCAGCGTTGAAAGGGGGTTAGCGGACAACACAGATACGCAGTATTTT
CDR3aa: CSVERGLADNTDTQYF

d_gene: TRBD1
j_gene: TRBJ2-3
abundance: once
v_gene: TRBV28
CDR3nt: TGTGCCAGCAGCCACCAGGGGGCTGGCACAGATACGCAGTATTTT
CDR3aa: CASSHQGAGTDTQYF

d_gene: NA
j_gene: TRBJ2-2
abundance: NA
v_gene: TRBV6-2/TRBV6-3
CDR3nt: TGTGCCAGCACCACCCTCGCCTGGGGGCTGGGTACCGGGGAGCTGTTTTTT
CDR3aa: CASTTLAWGLGTGELFF

d_gene: NA
j_gene: TRBJ2-3
abundance: NA
v_gene: TRBV20-1
CDR3nt: TGCAGTGCCTCGGCCAGCACAGATACGCAGTATTTT
CDR3aa: CSASASTDTQYF

d_gene: NA
j_gene: TRBJ2-1
abundance: NA
v_gene: TRBV20-1
CDR3nt: TGCAGTGCTAGAGTGGGCACGTACAATGAGCAGTTCTTC
CDR3aa: CSARVGTYNEQFF

d_gene: TRBD1
j_gene: TRBJ2-5
abundance: NA
v_gene: TRBV5-1
CDR3nt: TGCGCCAGCAGCTTGGGACAGGGTTACCAAGAGACCCAGTACTTC
CDR3aa: CASSLGQGYQETQYF

d_gene: NA
j_gene: TRBJ1-1
abundance: NA
v_gene: TRBV2
CDR3nt: TGTGCCAGCAGTGGGGGTTGGGGGGTCAACACTGAAGCTTTCTTT
CDR3aa: CASSGGWGVNTEAFF

d_gene: NA
j_gene: TRBJ2-5
abundance: few
v_gene: TRBV5-1
CDR3nt: TGCGCCAGCAGCTACGACGACCAAGAGACCCAGTACTTC
CDR3aa: CASSYDDQETQYF

d_gene: TRBD2
j_gene: TRBJ2-1
abundance: NA
v_gene: TRBV7-6
CDR3nt: TGTGCCAGCAGCTTATCGGCTAGCGGGGGTAACAATGAGCAGTTCTTC
CDR3aa: CASSLSASGGNNEQFF

d_gene: TRBD1
j_gene: TRBJ1-2
abundance: medium-sized
v_gene: TRBV5-1
CDR3nt: TGCGCCAGCAGCTTGGAACAGGGGAACTATGGCTACACCTTC
CDR3aa: CASSLEQGNYGYTF

d_gene: NA
j_gene: TRBJ1-1
abundance: NA
v_gene: TRBV19
CDR3nt: TGTGCCAGTAGTATAGTCGGCAATACTAACACTGAAGCTTTCTTT
CDR3aa: CASSIVGNTNTEAFF

d_gene: NA
j_gene: TRBJ2-2
abundance: many
v_gene: TRBV7-2
CDR3nt: TGTGCCAGCAGCTTATGGCGATCTATAGGCACCGGGGAGCTGTTTTTT
CDR3aa: CASSLWRSIGTGELFF

d_gene: NA
j_gene: TRBJ2-3
abundance: many
v_gene: TRBV5-1
CDR3nt: TGCGCCAGCAACCTCGGCCCAGGGGGCACAGATACGCAGTATTTT
CDR3aa: CASNLGPGGTDTQYF

d_gene: TRBD1
j_gene: TRBJ2-7
abundance: few
v_gene: TRBV4-3
CDR3nt: TGCGCCAGCAGCCCCGGGGGACAGGGGAAGTACGAGCAGTACTTC
CDR3aa: CASSPGGQGKYEQYF

d_gene: NA
j_gene: TRBJ2-2
abundance: once
v_gene: TRBV20-1
CDR3nt: TGCAGTGCTGGAGATCTCGACCACACAGGGGAGGCCACCGGGGAGCTGTTTTTT
CDR3aa: CSAGDLDHTGEATGELFF

d_gene: TRBD2
j_gene: TRBJ2-1
abundance: few
v_gene: TRBV6-5
CDR3nt: TGTGCCAGCAGTTACTCGGGGGGAGGGGAGCAGTTCTTC
CDR3aa: CASSYSGGGEQFF

d_gene: NA
j_gene: TRBJ2-7
abundance: many
v_gene: TRBV12-3/TRBV12-4
CDR3nt: TGTGCCAGCAGTTATCAGGGGAACTACGAGCAGTACTTC
CDR3aa: CASSYQGNYEQYF

d_gene: TRBD2
j_gene: TRBJ2-5
abundance: NA
v_gene: TRBV29-1
CDR3nt: TGCAGCCCAAGCGGGAGAGAGACCCAGTACTTC
CDR3aa: CSPSGRETQYF

d_gene: NA
j_gene: TRBJ1-6
abundance: NA
v_gene: TRBV4-1
CDR3nt: TGCGCCAGCAGCCAAGATCGTAGCAAGGGCTGGGGGAATTCACCCCTCCACTTT
CDR3aa: CASSQDRSKGWGNSPLHF

d_gene: NA
j_gene: TRBJ1-6
abundance: NA
v_gene: TRBV9
CDR3nt: TGTGCCAGCAGCGTAACAGATAATTCACCCCTCCACTTT
CDR3aa: CASSVTDNSPLHF

d_gene: TRBD1
j_gene: TRBJ2-1
abundance: NA
v_gene: TRBV20-1
CDR3nt: TGCAGTGCTAGGGGACAGGGAGACTGCCATGAGCAGTTCTTC
CDR3aa: CSARGQGDCHEQFF

d_gene: NA
j_gene: TRBJ2-5
abundance: NA
v_gene: TRBV5-1
CDR3nt: TGCGCCAGCAGCTTGTCTGGGACGGGCCAAGAGACCCAGTACTTC
CDR3aa: CASSLSGTGQETQYF

d_gene: NA
j_gene: TRBJ2-4
abundance: few
v_gene: TRBV5-1
CDR3nt: TGCGCCAGCCGAGAACTAGCTAAAAACATTCAGTACTTC
CDR3aa: CASRELAKNIQYF

d_gene: NA
j_gene: TRBJ2-7
abundance: NA
v_gene: TRBV20-1
CDR3nt: TGCAGTGCTAGAGATCCGGGGTTCCCCTACGAGCAGTACTTC
CDR3aa: CSARDPGFPYEQYF

d_gene: NA
j_gene: TRBJ2-3
abundance: NA
v_gene: TRBV6-6
CDR3nt: TGTGCCAGCAGTTTTGAGAGGACGCAGTATTTT
CDR3aa: CASSFERTQYF

d_gene: TRBD2
j_gene: TRBJ2-1
abundance: NA
v_gene: TRBV27
CDR3nt: TGTGCCAGCAGTTTATCGCTACCGGGACTAGCGGGCAATGAGCAGTTCTTC
CDR3aa: CASSLSLPGLAGNEQFF

d_gene: NA
j_gene: TRBJ2-7
abundance: NA
v_gene: TRBV20-1
CDR3nt: TGCAGTGCTAGAGATCGGACAGAATTATACGAGCAGTACTTC
CDR3aa: CSARDRTELYEQYF

d_gene: NA
j_gene: TRBJ2-2
abundance: NA
v_gene: TRBV7-2
CDR3nt: TGTGCCAGCAGCCTTGGTTCCACTTTGACCGGGGAGCTGTTTTTT
CDR3aa: CASSLGSTLTGELFF

d_gene: NA
j_gene: TRBJ2-5
abundance: NA
v_gene: TRBV29-1
CDR3nt: TGCAGCGTTGAAGTTCGGCAAGAGACCCAGTACTTC
CDR3aa: CSVEVRQETQYF

d_gene: TRBD2
j_gene: TRBJ2-5
abundance: many
v_gene: TRBV4-1
CDR3nt: TGCGCCAGCAGCCGACTAGCGGGAGAGACCCAGTACTTC
CDR3aa: CASSRLAGETQYF

d_gene: NA
j_gene: TRBJ1-5
abundance: NA
v_gene: TRBV20-1
CDR3nt: TGCAGTGCTAGAGCGGACAGTTTCAATCAGCCCCAGCATTTT
CDR3aa: CSARADSFNQPQHF

d_gene: TRBD2
j_gene: TRBJ2-7
abundance: NA
v_gene: TRBV20-1
CDR3nt: TGCAGTGCTAGAGATTCCCTAACGCTAGCGGGGGGCACCTACGAGCAGTACTTC
CDR3aa: CSARDSLTLAGGTYEQYF

d_gene: TRBD2
j_gene: TRBJ2-1
abundance: many
v_gene: TRBV9
CDR3nt: TGTGCCAGCAGCCGCAGCGGGAGCGGAAACAATGAGCAGTTCTTC
CDR3aa: CASSRSGSGNNEQFF

d_gene: NA
j_gene: TRBJ1-1
abundance: few
v_gene: TRBV29-1
CDR3nt: TGCAGCGTCGTAGTCTCAGGGTTTCCTGAAGCTTTCTTT
CDR3aa: CSVVVSGFPEAFF

d_gene: TRBD1
j_gene: TRBJ2-4
abundance: many
v_gene: TRBV7-9
CDR3nt: TGTGCCAGCAGCTTATCTTATGGACAGGGCGAAAACATTCAGTACTTC
CDR3aa: CASSLSYGQGENIQYF

d_gene: NA
j_gene: TRBJ1-5
abundance: many
v_gene: TRBV7-2
CDR3nt: TGTGCCAGCAGCTTAGAGATTAGGGCCCAGGGGCCCCAGCATTTT
CDR3aa: CASSLEIRAQGPQHF

d_gene: TRBD1
j_gene: TRBJ1-1
abundance: NA
v_gene: TRBV20-1
CDR3nt: TGCAGTGCTAGAGTGACAGGGGATATGACTGAAGCTTTCTTT
CDR3aa: CSARVTGDMTEAFF

d_gene: NA
j_gene: TRBJ2-3
abundance: NA
v_gene: TRBV12-3/TRBV12-4
CDR3nt: TGTGCCAGCAGTCCGGGACTGGTTCAGTGGGATTTT
CDR3aa: CASSPGLVQWDF

d_gene: NA
j_gene: TRBJ2-1
abundance: many
v_gene: TRBV5-1
CDR3nt: TGCGCCAGCAGCTTGTCCCTCGACAATGAGCAGTTCTTC
CDR3aa: CASSLSLDNEQFF

d_gene: NA
j_gene: TRBJ2-5
abundance: many
v_gene: TRBV5-1
CDR3nt: TGCGCCAGCAGCGACCCCCCATCCACGGAGACCCAGTACTTC
CDR3aa: CASSDPPSTETQYF

d_gene: TRBD2
j_gene: TRBJ2-1
abundance: many
v_gene: TRBV3-1
CDR3nt: TGTGCCAGCAGCCTTATCGGGACTAGCCTTGGGGATGAGCAGTTCTTC
CDR3aa: CASSLIGTSLGDEQFF

d_gene: NA
j_gene: TRBJ2-5
abundance: NA
v_gene: TRBV19
CDR3nt: TGTGCCAGTAGTATAGGGGGGAACCAAGAGACCCAGTACTTC
CDR3aa: CASSIGGNQETQYF

d_gene: NA
j_gene: TRBJ2-1
abundance: NA
v_gene: TRBV2
CDR3nt: TGTGCCAGCAGTGCGAATGGGGGTACAGGTAATGAGCAGTTCTTC
CDR3aa: CASSANGGTGNEQFF

d_gene: NA
j_gene: TRBJ2-2
abundance: NA
v_gene: TRBV4-1
CDR3nt: TGCGCCAGCAGCACGAGGGGTGACGGGGAGCTGTTTTTT
CDR3aa: CASSTRGDGELFF

d_gene: NA
j_gene: TRBJ1-2
abundance: few
v_gene: TRBV13
CDR3nt: TGTGCCAGCAGCGTGCTAACCGGGGCCCGCTACACCTTC
CDR3aa: CASSVLTGARYTF

d_gene: NA
j_gene: TRBJ2-3
abundance: NA
v_gene: TRBV24-1
CDR3nt: TGTGCCACCAGTGACCCTGAGGGCGTAGATACGCAGTATTTT
CDR3aa: CATSDPEGVDTQYF

d_gene: NA
j_gene: TRBJ2-1
abundance: NA
v_gene: TRBV27
CDR3nt: TGTGCCAGCAGTTCCCTCGGACGTAGGAATGAGCAGTTCTTC
CDR3aa: CASSSLGRRNEQFF

d_gene: NA
j_gene: TRBJ2-5
abundance: many
v_gene: TRBV20-1
CDR3nt: TGCAGTGCTATTCTAGGAGGGATCCAAGAGACCCAGTACTTC
CDR3aa: CSAILGGIQETQYF

d_gene: NA
j_gene: TRBJ2-7
abundance: few
v_gene: TRBV20-1
CDR3nt: TGCAGTGCTAGGGACCCCAAAGCGAGCATCGAGCAGTACTTC
CDR3aa: CSARDPKASIEQYF

d_gene: NA
j_gene: TRBJ1-1
abundance: NA
v_gene: TRBV6-1
CDR3nt: TGTGCCAGCAAAGCTTTGGGCAGGAACACTGAAGCTTTCTTT
CDR3aa: CASKALGRNTEAFF

d_gene: NA
j_gene: TRBJ2-7
abundance: NA
v_gene: TRBV6-5
CDR3nt: TGTGCCAGCAGTTCTCCCCCCGGGCCCTCCTACGAGCAGTACTTC
CDR3aa: CASSSPPGPSYEQYF

d_gene: TRBD1
j_gene: TRBJ2-7
abundance: NA
v_gene: TRBV7-2
CDR3nt: TGTGCCAGCAGCGTCCAGGCGGGACAGGGGATCTACGAGCAGTACTTC
CDR3aa: CASSVQAGQGIYEQYF

d_gene: NA
j_gene: TRBJ2-2
abundance: NA
v_gene: TRBV7-9
CDR3nt: TGTGCCAGCAGCTCCCCCTTGAACACCGGGGAGCTGTTTTTT
CDR3aa: CASSSPLNTGELFF